This TCR beta chain was captured in a study of T-cell memory formation after mild COVID-19. Amplification by 5'RACE using constant-segment primers produced TCR alpha and TCR beta cDNA libraries that carried sample barcodes and UMIs. A single record per CDR3 protein comes from TCRdb applying MiXCR to the 5' RACE reads. The sample lists 350,000 or so distinct CDR3 sequences, around 20% occurring once. This clonotype was detected ten times or more. Its antigen remains unidentified. The germline V gene has CDR1 GTSNPN and CDR2 SVGIG (reference sequence). The length of the CDR3 is 17 residues. V lost 1 base and J lost 0, with 13 bases in between. Findings of the study overall: Memory from before infection featured some responding clones, which suggests cross-reactive memory joined. Clones contracting over day 15 to 85 were CD4/CD8 balanced, with later expanders leaning CD4+. The study found contracting CD4+ clones mainly in CM and EM and contracting CD8+ clones in EMRA.

This chain joins TRBV30 and TRBJ2-6; D remains ambiguous. The TCR sequence derives from a man between 18 and 29 years old who had mild COVID-19 (a few samples of this study predate the infection). Cell type and time point are not known. Sequencing used PBMCs or a T cell subset sorted from them (not recorded which). Written as DNA, the CDR3 is TGTGCCTGGAGTGAGTCCTTAATTACCTCTGGGGCCAACGTCCTGACTTTC. Translating gives CAWSESLITSGANVLTF.